This T cell receptor (beta chain) was captured in a study of early T cells in non-severe SARS-CoV-2 infection. Trimming removed 7 bases from V and 7 bases from J, with 10 bases in between. CDR1 is MDHEN, CDR2 SYDVKM, per germline. CDR3 size: 11 residues. This clonotype was seen many times. Unique molecular identifiers tagged individual cDNA molecules. TCRdb reprocessed the 5' RACE reads via MiXCR and lists one record per CDR3 protein. This table has about 50,000 distinct CDR3 sequences, 9.3% appearing once. This TCR derives from an adult who was a healthcare worker with PCR-confirmed SARS-CoV-2 infection or an uninfected control (not recorded which). The sequencing input was whole blood. The gene calls are TRBV28 and TRBJ2-5, with D unclear. The CDR3: CASNDGVTQYF. As DNA, the CDR3 is TGTGCCAGCAACGATGGGGTGACCCAGTACTTC.